The following is a T cell receptor beta chain sequence with its context. PCR used 60 Vbeta primers and 13 Jbeta primers. TCRdb keeps only in-frame clones here, not all; method: immunoSEQ multiplex PCR. The table shows about 150,000 clones, with roughly 80% occurring only once. This record comes from a study of cytomegalovirus exposure and HLA in healthy donors. Study details: An earlier analysis found 110 million or so unique TCR beta sequences from about 190 million T cells. There were some 400 genotyped donors. Of these, roughly 86% fell in the genetic ancestry cluster associated with self-reported Caucasian donors.

The sequencing sample was made of PBMCs. The sequence derives from a woman aged 25 to 39 in good health and CMV-seronegative.

The CDR3 region has the DNA TGCGCCAGCAGCCAAGGGGCGGGGGGCTACACCTTC. Translated, it gives CASSQGAGGYTF. The chain uses TRBV4-1 and TRBJ1-2; D is unresolved. Trimming pared 1 base from V and 8 bases from J, leaving 8 bases between. The CDR3 runs to 12 residues. CDR1 is MGHRA, CDR2 YSYEKL, per germline.